These T cell receptor beta chains were read from a single sample in a study of technical replicates of blood from a handful of donors. Repertoires were generated with immunoSEQ multiplex PCR, while TCRdb's copy carries only in-frame clones and drops some. The top ten hold 0.34% of the sample, which has under 100,000 clones, 85% to 95% seen once. Sequenced sample: T cells isolated from PBMCs. Receptors were obtained from a human donor in good health. The conserved cysteine and the conserved F or W are not part of the CDR3 here. The order of the fields is J gene, V gene, CDR3 protein.

TRBJ2-3 TRBV19 ASSLRTSGSTDTQY
TRBJ2-3 TRBV5-1 ASSPYSSAGDTQY
TRBJ1-1 TRBV5-1 ASSLATGSVEAF
TRBJ2-1 TRBV5-4 ASSLDPTSGYNEQF
TRBJ2-3 TRBV9 ASSSPGTSGRGTDTQY
TRBJ2-3 TRBV4-2 ASSQGPQGTTDTQY
TRBJ1-1 TRBV18 ASSPFQGKHTEAF
TRBJ2-3 TRBV7-2 ASSLWDRDTDTQY
TRBJ1-5 TRBV2 ASGTAPNQPQH
TRBJ1-3 TRBV28 ASSFVQALGNTIY
TRBJ1-2 TRBV25-1 ASSDSLGYT
TRBJ2-5 TRBV5-1 ASTLTAGGETQY
TRBJ2-7 TRBV28 ASSLPQGGLLEQY
TRBJ2-1 TRBV13 ASSHMVGTGFDEQF
TRBJ2-7 TRBV9 ASSVGLAGTYEQY
TRBJ2-3 TRBV5-8 ASSLGLSGDDTQY
TRBJ2-1 TRBV2 ATNDGGPYNEQF
TRBJ2-7 TRBV11-2 ASSPSGRAKRSYEQY
TRBJ1-4 TRBV5-1 ASSGTGLDEKLF
TRBJ2-3 TRBV10-3 AISWNRGDTQY
TRBJ2-5 TRBV19 ASSATSDQETQY
TRBJ2-2 TRBV5-1 ASSSTAANTGELF
TRBJ1-4 TRBV2 ASSTNGGLVNEKLF
TRBJ2-1 TRBV11-3 ASSLDLAVYNEQF
TRBJ2-7 TRBV11-3 ASSLTSLSSYEQY
TRBJ1-2 TRBV28 ASSSPYGYT
TRBJ2-2 TRBV29-1 SSSGTGASAGELF
TRBJ2-7 TRBV4-2 ASSAAYEQY
TRBJ2-7 TRBV28 ASSSLVFRLREQY
TRBJ1-5 TRBV6-5 ASSYASGNQPQH
TRBJ1-1 TRBV28 ASSLIMEAF
TRBJ2-1 TRBV7-2 ASSLAWTSGPYNEQF
TRBJ1-2 TRBV30 AWLLSGHYGYT
TRBJ1-1 TRBV11-2 ASSRGGLNTEAF
TRBJ2-1 TRBV4-1 ASSQVAGAENEQF
TRBJ2-1 TRBV29-1 SVGLAGGYGDEQF
TRBJ1-3 TRBV4-1 ASSPRVGNTIY
TRBJ2-1 TRBV6-1 ASSETVKLYNEQF
TRBJ2-3 TRBV5-1 ASSQRSGSIPDTQY
TRBJ1-6 TRBV9 ASSPLDRDNSPLH
TRBJ1-4 TRBV4-2 ASSQVTGEKLF
TRBJ2-1 TRBV9 ASSVVSANEQF
TRBJ1-2 TRBV19 ASRGLWTGGLYGYT
TRBJ2-5 TRBV6-5 ASSYTEEETQY
TRBJ2-5 TRBV7-9 ASSLVGRGQETQY
TRBJ2-5 TRBV5-4 ASSLGWRETQY
TRBJ2-5 TRBV18 ASSPPVGGQQETQY
TRBJ2-1 TRBV11-3 ASSSTGSYNEQF